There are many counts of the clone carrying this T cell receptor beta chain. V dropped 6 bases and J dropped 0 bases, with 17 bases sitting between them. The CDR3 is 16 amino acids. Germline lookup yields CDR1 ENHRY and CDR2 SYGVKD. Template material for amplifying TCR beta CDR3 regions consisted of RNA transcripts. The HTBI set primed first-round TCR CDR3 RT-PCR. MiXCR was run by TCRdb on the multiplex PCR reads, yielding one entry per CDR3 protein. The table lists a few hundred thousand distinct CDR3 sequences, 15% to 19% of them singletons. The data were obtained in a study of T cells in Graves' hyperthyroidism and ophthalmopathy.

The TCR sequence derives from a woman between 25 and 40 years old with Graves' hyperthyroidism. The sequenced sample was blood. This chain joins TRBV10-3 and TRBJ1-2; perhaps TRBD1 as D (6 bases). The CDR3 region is CAISRTESSANYGYTF. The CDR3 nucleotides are TGTGCCATCAGCCGGACAGAGAGTTCGGCTAACTATGGCTACACCTTC.